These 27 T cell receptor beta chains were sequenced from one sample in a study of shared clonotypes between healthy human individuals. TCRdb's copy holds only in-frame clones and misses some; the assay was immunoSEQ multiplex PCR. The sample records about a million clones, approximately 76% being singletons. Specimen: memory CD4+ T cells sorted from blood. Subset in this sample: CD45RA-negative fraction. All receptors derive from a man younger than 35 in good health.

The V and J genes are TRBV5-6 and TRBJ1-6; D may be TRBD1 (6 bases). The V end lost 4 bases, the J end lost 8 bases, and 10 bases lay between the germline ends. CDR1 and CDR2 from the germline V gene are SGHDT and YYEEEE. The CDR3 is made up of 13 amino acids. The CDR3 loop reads CASSRGGYSPLHF. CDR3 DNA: TGTGCCAGCAGCAGGGGGGGATATTCACCCCTCCACTTT.

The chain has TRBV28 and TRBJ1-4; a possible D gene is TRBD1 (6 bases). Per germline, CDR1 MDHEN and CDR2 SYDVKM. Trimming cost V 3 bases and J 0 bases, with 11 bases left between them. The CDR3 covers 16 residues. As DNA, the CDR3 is TGTGCCAGCAGTTTCCGGACAGCAGCAACTAATGAAAAACTGTTTTTT. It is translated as CASSFRTAATNEKLFF.

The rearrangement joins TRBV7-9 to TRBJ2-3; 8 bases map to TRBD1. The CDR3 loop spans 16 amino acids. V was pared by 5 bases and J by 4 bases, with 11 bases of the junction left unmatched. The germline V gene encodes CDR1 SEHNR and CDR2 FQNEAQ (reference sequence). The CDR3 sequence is CASSINTGGGADTQYF. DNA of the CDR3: TGTGCCAGCAGCATTAACACAGGGGGTGGGGCAGATACGCAGTATTTT.

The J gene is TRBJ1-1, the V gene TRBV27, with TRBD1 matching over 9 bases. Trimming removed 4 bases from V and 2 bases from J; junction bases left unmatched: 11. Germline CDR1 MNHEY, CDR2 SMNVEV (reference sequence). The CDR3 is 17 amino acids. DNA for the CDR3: TGTGCCAGCAGTTATACAGGGGGCCGGGGAATAAACACTGAAGCTTTCTTT. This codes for CASSYTGGRGINTEAFF.

The chain's CDR3 is CASSGWAESEAFF. The CDR3 DNA sequence: TGTGCCAGCAGTGGGTGGGCAGAATCAGAAGCTTTCTTT. The genes are TRBV6-1 and TRBJ1-1, with unresolved D. CDR1 is MNHNS and CDR2 is SASEGT in the germline V gene. The CDR3 has 13 residues. The germline V and J ends were trimmed by 4 bases and 8 bases, with 14 bases remaining between them.

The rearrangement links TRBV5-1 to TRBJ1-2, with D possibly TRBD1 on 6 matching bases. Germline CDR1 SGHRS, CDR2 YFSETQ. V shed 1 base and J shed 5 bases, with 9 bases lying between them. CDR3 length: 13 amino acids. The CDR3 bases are TGCGCCAGCAGCTTGCGAACAGGGTATGGCTACACCTTC. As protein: CASSLRTGYGYTF.

The CDR3 loop reads CASSRPRQVSYEQYF. The CDR3 bases are TGTGCCAGCAGTCGACCCAGACAGGTTTCCTACGAGCAGTACTTC. This chain joins TRBV7-2 and TRBJ2-7; D perhaps matches TRBD1 (6 bases). This CDR3 spans 15 amino acids. Germline V gene data show CDR1 as SGHTA and CDR2 as FQGNSA. V was clipped by 6 bases and J by 1 base, with 16 bases between them.

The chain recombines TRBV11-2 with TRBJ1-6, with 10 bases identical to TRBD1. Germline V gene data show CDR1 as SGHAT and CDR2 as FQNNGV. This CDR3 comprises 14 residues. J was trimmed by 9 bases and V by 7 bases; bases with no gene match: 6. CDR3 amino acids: CASTSGTGVSPLHF. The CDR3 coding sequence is TGTGCCAGCACCTCCGGGACAGGGGTTTCACCCCTCCACTTT.

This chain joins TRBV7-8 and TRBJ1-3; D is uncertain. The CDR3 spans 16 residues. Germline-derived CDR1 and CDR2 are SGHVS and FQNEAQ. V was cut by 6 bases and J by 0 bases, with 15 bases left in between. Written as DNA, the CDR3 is TGTGCCAGCAGTCCCTTGGTAGGGTACTCTGGAAACACCATATATTTT. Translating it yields CASSPLVGYSGNTIYF.

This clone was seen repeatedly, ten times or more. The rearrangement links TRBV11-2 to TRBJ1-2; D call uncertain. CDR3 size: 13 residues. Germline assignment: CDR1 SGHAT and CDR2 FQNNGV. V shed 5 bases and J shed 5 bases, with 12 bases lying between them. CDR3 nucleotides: TGTGCCAGCAGCCCGAACGGACTGTATGGCTACACCTTC. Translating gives CASSPNGLYGYTF.

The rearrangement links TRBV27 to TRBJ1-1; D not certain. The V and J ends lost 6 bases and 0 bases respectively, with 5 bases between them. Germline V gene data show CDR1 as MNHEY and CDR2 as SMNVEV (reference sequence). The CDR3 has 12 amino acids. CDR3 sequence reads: CASRTVNTEAFF. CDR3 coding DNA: TGTGCCAGCAGGACGGTGAACACTGAAGCTTTCTTT.

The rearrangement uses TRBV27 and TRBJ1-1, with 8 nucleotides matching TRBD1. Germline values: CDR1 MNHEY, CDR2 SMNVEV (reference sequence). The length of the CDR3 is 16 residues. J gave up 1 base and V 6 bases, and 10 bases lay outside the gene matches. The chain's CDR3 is CASSNRGADANTEAFF. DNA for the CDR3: TGTGCCAGCAGCAACAGGGGGGCCGACGCGAACACTGAAGCTTTCTTT.

This chain's CDR3 is CASSFGGGSEKLFF. CDR3 coding DNA: TGTGCCAGCAGCTTTGGGGGAGGGAGTGAAAAACTGTTTTTT. The chain combines TRBV5-4 with TRBJ1-4; D is possibly TRBD1 (5 bases). V shed 2 bases and J shed 7 bases, with 12 bases lying between them. The V gene's germline CDR1 is SGHNT and CDR2 YYREEE (reference sequence). The CDR3 loop spans 14 amino acids.

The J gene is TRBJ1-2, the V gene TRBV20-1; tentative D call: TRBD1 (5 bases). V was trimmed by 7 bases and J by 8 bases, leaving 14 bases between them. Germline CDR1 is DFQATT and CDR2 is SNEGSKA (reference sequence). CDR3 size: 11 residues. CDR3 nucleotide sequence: TGCAGTGGGGGACTATGGGAGGGCTACACCTTC. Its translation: CSGGLWEGYTF.

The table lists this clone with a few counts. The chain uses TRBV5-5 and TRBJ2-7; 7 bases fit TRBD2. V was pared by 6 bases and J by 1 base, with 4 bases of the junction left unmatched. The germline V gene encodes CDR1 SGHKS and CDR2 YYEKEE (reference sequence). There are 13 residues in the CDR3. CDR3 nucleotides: TGTGCCAGCACCCGGGGGGATTCCTACGAGCAGTACTTC. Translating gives CASTRGDSYEQYF.

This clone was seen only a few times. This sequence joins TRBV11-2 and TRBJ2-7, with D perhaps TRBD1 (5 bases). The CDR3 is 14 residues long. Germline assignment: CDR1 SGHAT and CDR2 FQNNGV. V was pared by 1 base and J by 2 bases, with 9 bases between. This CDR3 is CASSLVGAPYEQYF. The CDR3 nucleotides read TGTGCCAGCAGCTTAGTAGGGGCCCCCTACGAGCAGTACTTC.

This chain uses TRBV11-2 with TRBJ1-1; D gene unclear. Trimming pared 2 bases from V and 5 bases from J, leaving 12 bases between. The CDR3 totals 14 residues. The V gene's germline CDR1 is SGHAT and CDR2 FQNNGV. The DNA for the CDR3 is TGTGCCAGCAGCTTAACTACAGACGGAACTGAAGCTTTCTTT. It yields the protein CASSLTTDGTEAFF.

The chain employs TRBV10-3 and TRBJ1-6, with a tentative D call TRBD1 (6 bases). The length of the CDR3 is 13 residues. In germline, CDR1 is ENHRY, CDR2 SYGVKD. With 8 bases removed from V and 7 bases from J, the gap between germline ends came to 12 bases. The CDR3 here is CAIGAGDNSPLHF. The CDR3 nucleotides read TGTGCCATCGGGGCAGGGGACAATTCACCCCTCCACTTT.

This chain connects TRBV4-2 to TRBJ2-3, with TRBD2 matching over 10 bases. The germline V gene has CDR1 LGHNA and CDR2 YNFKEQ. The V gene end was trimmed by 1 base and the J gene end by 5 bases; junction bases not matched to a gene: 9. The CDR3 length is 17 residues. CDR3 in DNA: TGTGCCAGCAGCCAAGTCGCAGCGGGGGGGTTTAAAGATACGCAGTATTTT. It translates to CASSQVAAGGFKDTQYF.

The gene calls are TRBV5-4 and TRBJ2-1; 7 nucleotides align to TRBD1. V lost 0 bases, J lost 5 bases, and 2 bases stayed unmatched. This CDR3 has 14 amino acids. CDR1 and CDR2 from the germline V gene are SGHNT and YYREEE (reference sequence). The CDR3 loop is CASSLVDRDNEQFF. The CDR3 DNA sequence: TGTGCCAGCAGCTTGGTCGACAGGGACAATGAGCAGTTCTTC.

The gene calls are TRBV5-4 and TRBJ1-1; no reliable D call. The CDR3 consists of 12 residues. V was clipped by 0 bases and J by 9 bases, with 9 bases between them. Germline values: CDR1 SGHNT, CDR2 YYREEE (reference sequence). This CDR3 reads CASSLDTRKAFF. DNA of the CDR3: TGTGCCAGCAGCTTGGATACCAGAAAAGCTTTCTTT.

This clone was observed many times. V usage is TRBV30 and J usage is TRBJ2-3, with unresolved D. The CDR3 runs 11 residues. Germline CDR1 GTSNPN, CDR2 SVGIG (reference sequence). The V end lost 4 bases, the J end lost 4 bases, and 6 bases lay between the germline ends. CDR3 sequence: CAWKAADTQYF. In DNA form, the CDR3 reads TGTGCCTGGAAGGCGGCAGATACGCAGTATTTT.

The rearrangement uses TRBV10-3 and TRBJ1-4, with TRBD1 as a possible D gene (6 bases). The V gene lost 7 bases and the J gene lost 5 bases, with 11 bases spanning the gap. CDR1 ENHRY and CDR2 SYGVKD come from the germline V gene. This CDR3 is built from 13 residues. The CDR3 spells CAINRALNEKLFF. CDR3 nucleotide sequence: TGTGCCATCAACAGGGCCTTGAATGAAAAACTGTTTTTT.

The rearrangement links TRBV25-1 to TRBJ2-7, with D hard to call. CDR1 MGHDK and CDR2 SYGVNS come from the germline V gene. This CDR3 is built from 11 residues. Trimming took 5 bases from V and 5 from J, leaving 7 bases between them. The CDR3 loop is CASSRGNEQYF. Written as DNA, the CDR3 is TGTGCCAGCAGTCGAGGCAACGAGCAGTACTTC.

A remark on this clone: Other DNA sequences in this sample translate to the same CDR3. This CDR3 reads CASSLNNQPQHF. Written as DNA, the CDR3 is TGTGCCAGCAGCTTAAACAACCAGCCCCAGCATTTT. The chain recombines TRBV7-9 with TRBJ1-5, with unresolved D. Germline V gives CDR1 SEHNR, CDR2 FQNEAQ (reference sequence). Trimming left V 2 bases short and J 7 bases short, with 6 bases between. The CDR3 is made up of 12 amino acids.

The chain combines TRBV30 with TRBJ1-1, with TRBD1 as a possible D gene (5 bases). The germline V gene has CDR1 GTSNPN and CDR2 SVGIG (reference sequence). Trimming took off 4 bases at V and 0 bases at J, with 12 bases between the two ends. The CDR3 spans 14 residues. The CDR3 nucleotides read TGTGCCTGGACTCGACAGAACATGAACACTGAAGCTTTCTTT. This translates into CAWTRQNMNTEAFF.

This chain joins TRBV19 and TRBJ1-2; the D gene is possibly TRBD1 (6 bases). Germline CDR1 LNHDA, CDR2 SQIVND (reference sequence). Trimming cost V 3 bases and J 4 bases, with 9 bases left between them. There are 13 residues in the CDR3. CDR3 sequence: CASSMGQFYGYTF. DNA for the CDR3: TGTGCCAGTAGTATGGGACAATTCTATGGCTACACCTTC.